These T cell receptor beta chains were read from a single sample in a study of cytomegalovirus exposure and HLA in healthy donors. The repertoire was sequenced with immunoSEQ multiplex PCR; TCRdb's copy has only in-frame clones and lacks some. The sample gives under 200,000 clones, 80% to 90% of which show up once; about 10% is in the top ten. Material for sequencing was PBMCs. These receptors were obtained from a man aged 18 to 30 in good health and CMV-seropositive. Both conserved end residues are part of each CDR3. A D gene is named only where the DNA matches it firmly. Part of the rows lack a size; the others show once, few, many or a class for expanded clones.

v_gene: TRBV6-6; abundance: -; j_gene: TRBJ2-3; d_gene: -; CDR3nt: TGTGCCAGCAGTTACCAATCGGGAAAGGATGATACGCAGTATTTT; CDR3aa: CASSYQSGKDDTQYF
v_gene: TRBV6-1; abundance: -; j_gene: TRBJ2-4; d_gene: TRBD1; CDR3nt: TGTGCCGTAACCCAGGGGGCCCTAGCCAAAAACATTCAGTACTTC; CDR3aa: CAVTQGALAKNIQYF
v_gene: TRBV2; abundance: -; j_gene: TRBJ2-5; d_gene: TRBD2; CDR3nt: TGTGCCAGATCGGGACTAGCGGAATCCCAAGAGACCCAGTACTTC; CDR3aa: CARSGLAESQETQYF
v_gene: TRBV25-1; abundance: -; j_gene: TRBJ2-7; d_gene: -; CDR3nt: TGTGCCAGCAGTGAATATGGGGCAGGGTATAGGTCCTACGAGCAGTACTTC; CDR3aa: CASSEYGAGYRSYEQYF
v_gene: TRBV19; abundance: once; j_gene: TRBJ2-5; d_gene: TRBD2; CDR3nt: TGTGCCAGTAGTATGCGGGGGGCCTTCCAAGAGACCCAGTACTTC; CDR3aa: CASSMRGAFQETQYF
v_gene: TRBV4-1; abundance: few; j_gene: TRBJ1-1; d_gene: TRBD1; CDR3nt: TGCGCCAGCAGCCAGGTTTTAGGGACAGACGGAACCTTTTACTTT; CDR3aa: CASSQVLGTDGTFYF
v_gene: TRBV6-5; abundance: -; j_gene: TRBJ1-2; d_gene: -; CDR3nt: TGTGCCAGCAGTCTAACAGGGACGAACTATGGCTACACCTTC; CDR3aa: CASSLTGTNYGYTF
v_gene: TRBV6-1; abundance: -; j_gene: TRBJ2-7; d_gene: -; CDR3nt: TGTGCCAGCAGTGAAAGCAGGGAACTTTCGACCTACGAGCAGTACTTC; CDR3aa: CASSESRELSTYEQYF
v_gene: TRBV6-5; abundance: -; j_gene: TRBJ2-7; d_gene: -; CDR3nt: TGTGCCAGCAGTTACGGGGAGCGCTACGAGCAGTACTTC; CDR3aa: CASSYGERYEQYF
v_gene: TRBV28; abundance: few; j_gene: TRBJ2-4; d_gene: -; CDR3nt: TGTGCGACCCGCGCTGACCGTCCGGGATCCTTCCTAGTCAAAAACATTCAGTACTTC; CDR3aa: CATRADRPGSFLVKNIQYF
v_gene: TRBV9; abundance: -; j_gene: TRBJ1-4; d_gene: -; CDR3nt: TGTGCCAGCAGCCTAAGGGAGGGGTTGAATGAAAAACTGTTTTTT; CDR3aa: CASSLREGLNEKLFF
v_gene: TRBV29-1; abundance: -; j_gene: TRBJ1-2; d_gene: -; CDR3nt: TGCAGCGTCACCGGGGGGAGCTATGGCTACACCTTC; CDR3aa: CSVTGGSYGYTF
v_gene: TRBV9; abundance: once; j_gene: TRBJ2-1; d_gene: TRBD2; CDR3nt: TGTGCCAGCAGCGAGCATGCTGACTTAGCGGGGGCTACTTACAATGAGCAGTTCTTC; CDR3aa: CASSEHADLAGATYNEQFF
v_gene: TRBV30; abundance: -; j_gene: TRBJ1-1; d_gene: -; CDR3nt: TGTGCCTGGAGCTCTGGGGGGTCGGCTTTCTTT; CDR3aa: CAWSSGGSAFF
v_gene: TRBV7-2; abundance: -; j_gene: TRBJ2-1; d_gene: TRBD2; CDR3nt: TGTGCCAGCAGCTTAGGTAGCGGGGGGTATTACAATGAGCAGTTCTTC; CDR3aa: CASSLGSGGYYNEQFF
v_gene: TRBV5-1; abundance: -; j_gene: TRBJ1-3; d_gene: -; CDR3nt: TGCGCCAGCAGCTTGGATAGACAGCTCTCTGGAAACACCATATATTTT; CDR3aa: CASSLDRQLSGNTIYF
v_gene: TRBV30; abundance: once; j_gene: TRBJ1-2; d_gene: TRBD1; CDR3nt: TGTGCCTGGAGCACCACATCAAGGACAGGCTATGGCTACACCTTC; CDR3aa: CAWSTTSRTGYGYTF
v_gene: TRBV7-9; abundance: -; j_gene: TRBJ1-4; d_gene: -; CDR3nt: TGTGCCAGCAGCTTAGCAATGGTTGAGGCTGAAAAACTGTTTTTT; CDR3aa: CASSLAMVEAEKLFF
v_gene: TRBV30; abundance: -; j_gene: TRBJ2-5; d_gene: TRBD2; CDR3nt: TGTGCCTGGAGTGGGACTAGCGGCCAAGAGACCCAGTACTTC; CDR3aa: CAWSGTSGQETQYF
v_gene: TRBV6-6; abundance: few; j_gene: TRBJ1-4; d_gene: TRBD1; CDR3nt: TGTGCCAGCAGCACCGGGACAGAGAGCGAAAAACTGTTTTTT; CDR3aa: CASSTGTESEKLFF
v_gene: TRBV5-4; abundance: -; j_gene: TRBJ1-1; d_gene: -; CDR3nt: TGTGCCAGCAGCTTGGTGGAGGTGGGAAGGACTGAAGCTTTCTTT; CDR3aa: CASSLVEVGRTEAFF
v_gene: TRBV5-1; abundance: -; j_gene: TRBJ2-5; d_gene: -; CDR3nt: TGCGCCAGCAGCATTTCACAGGGGGGGGAGACCCAGTACTTC; CDR3aa: CASSISQGGETQYF
v_gene: TRBV5-1; abundance: few; j_gene: TRBJ2-5; d_gene: TRBD2; CDR3nt: TGCGCCAGCAGCTCAGGACTAGCGGGGGGAAGGGAGACCCAGTACTTC; CDR3aa: CASSSGLAGGRETQYF
v_gene: TRBV2; abundance: -; j_gene: TRBJ1-2; d_gene: -; CDR3nt: TGTGCCAGCAGTGTGGAAGGGGGAGATGGCTACACCTTC; CDR3aa: CASSVEGGDGYTF
v_gene: TRBV29-1; abundance: -; j_gene: TRBJ1-3; d_gene: -; CDR3nt: TGCAGCGTTGAAATTTGGGGCGGTGGAAACACCATATATTTT; CDR3aa: CSVEIWGGGNTIYF
v_gene: TRBV7-7; abundance: -; j_gene: TRBJ1-5; d_gene: -; CDR3nt: TGTGCTAGCGCTCCCCAGGGGCATCAGCCCCAGCATTTT; CDR3aa: CASAPQGHQPQHF
v_gene: TRBV4-1; abundance: -; j_gene: TRBJ2-2; d_gene: TRBD2; CDR3nt: TGCGCCAGCAGCCGACACACTAGCGGGGGGGCGGGCGGGGAGCTGTTTTTT; CDR3aa: CASSRHTSGGAGGELFF
v_gene: TRBV27; abundance: -; j_gene: TRBJ2-2; d_gene: TRBD2; CDR3nt: TGTGCCAGCAAACTCAGCGGGGGCCCATCCCGCGGCGGGGAGCTGTTTTTT; CDR3aa: CASKLSGGPSRGGELFF
v_gene: TRBV5-1; abundance: -; j_gene: TRBJ1-2; d_gene: -; CDR3nt: TGCGCCAGCAGCCCGGAAGGGGAGGGCTATGGCTACACCTTC; CDR3aa: CASSPEGEGYGYTF
v_gene: TRBV5-6; abundance: -; j_gene: TRBJ2-6; d_gene: -; CDR3nt: TGTGCCAGCAGCTTAGGGGTCACTGGGGCCAACGTCCTGACTTTC; CDR3aa: CASSLGVTGANVLTF